Here is one TCR beta chain with its context. The antigen is not known. Thyroid ultrasound, orbital computed tomography, clinical symptoms, and serum thyroxine and TRAb underpinned diagnoses. The PBMCs studied were ones that came from 10 ml fresh peripheral blood. The source material, RNA transcripts, was used to amplify TCR beta CDR3 regions. RT-PCR in the first round (using the HTBI primer set) targeted the TCR CDR3. TCRdb analysed the multiplex PCR reads with MiXCR anew, one entry per CDR3 protein. The data show fewer than 350,000 distinct CDR3 sequences, with 13% to 15% seen just once and 30% held by the top ten. This entry comes from a study of T cells in Graves' hyperthyroidism and ophthalmopathy. Germline V gives CDR1 MGHRA, CDR2 YSYEKL. The CDR3 has 16 residues. With V trimmed by 3 bases and J by 3 bases, 5 bases remained unmatched. Study conclusions and caveats: The authors' 13 V-J model separated ophthalmopathy from stable hyperthyroidism. With a median lead of around 5.9 months before onset, the model predicted ophthalmopathy.

This receptor was obtained from a woman in her fifties or sixties with Graves' hyperthyroidism that later progressed to Graves' ophthalmopathy. The specimen sequenced was blood. The chain carries TRBV4-1 and TRBJ2-1, with 10 bases fitting TRBD1. CDR3 sequence (DNA): TGCGCCAGCAGCCACTTCGGACAGGGGGGCTACAATGAGCAGTTCTTC. Translating gives CASSHFGQGGYNEQFF.